Presented here are 22 T cell receptor beta chains from one specimen sequenced in a study of shared clonotypes between healthy human individuals (TCRdb year 2020). Libraries were made using the immunoSEQ multiplex PCR assay. Entries here come from immuneACCESS through TCRdb and include only in-frame sequences with V and J called. Some clones fail to appear in such tables; in the studies checked, an unresolved V gene covers under half of the shortfall, and the cause of the remainder is unknown. The sample contains around 2.5 million clones, 80% to 95% of them found a single time. Jointly, the top ten make up more than 0.35% of the sample. Sequenced material: naive CD4+ T cells from PBMCs. The intended sense of this specimen's cell subset or site label: CD45RA+ positively selected. Receptor source: a man younger than 30 in good health. Some clones in this sample may be carry-over from other donors' samples.

This CDR3 reads CASRNGGGDIQYF. The CDR3 nucleotides read TGTGCCAGCAGAAACGGAGGCGGGGACATTCAGTACTTC. The V call is TRBV5-4, the J call TRBJ2-4, with D possibly being TRBD2 (6 bases). Trimming pared 5 bases from V and 8 bases from J, leaving 14 bases between. Per germline, CDR1 SGHNT and CDR2 YYREEE (reference sequence). CDR3 size: 13 residues.

This clone was detected only once. DNA for the CDR3: TGTGCCAGCTCACCCCGTGGGACCAAGGGGAGCACAGATACGCAGTATTTT. Residues: CASSPRGTKGSTDTQYF. The chain uses TRBV18 and TRBJ2-3, with D perhaps TRBD1 or TRBD2 (5 bases each). Germline-derived CDR1 and CDR2 are KGHSH and LQKENI. Trimming shortened V by 3 bases and J by 0 bases, and 16 bases separated the two germline ends. The CDR3 extends over 17 amino acids.

This chain uses TRBV7-3 with TRBJ2-2, with D perhaps assigned TRBD1 or TRBD2 (5 bases each). Per germline, CDR1 SGHTA and CDR2 FQGTGA. V was trimmed by 5 bases and J by 0 bases, leaving 19 bases between them. The CDR3 has 18 amino acids. The CDR3 DNA is TGTGCCAGCAGCCCACGGTCTTCTGGGACCTCGAACACCGGGGAGCTGTTTTTT. As protein: CASSPRSSGTSNTGELFF.

V usage is TRBV30 and J usage is TRBJ1-1; unclear D gene. CDR1 is GTSNPN and CDR2 is SVGIG in the germline V gene (reference sequence). The CDR3 loop spans 13 amino acids. Trimming took off 0 bases at V and 5 bases at J, with 10 bases between the two ends. The CDR3 protein is CAWSVTLGTEAFF. The CDR3 nucleotides are TGTGCCTGGAGTGTTACTCTCGGGACTGAAGCTTTCTTT.

The chain employs TRBV30 and TRBJ1-2; 8 positions agree with TRBD1. The length of the CDR3 is 13 residues. With V trimmed by 2 bases and J by 8 bases, 7 bases remained unmatched. Germline V lookup: CDR1 GTSNPN, CDR2 SVGIG (reference sequence). Written as DNA, the CDR3 is TGTGCCTGGAGTTGGCAGGGGGCGAAGGGCTACACCTTC. It yields the protein CAWSWQGAKGYTF.

This chain joins TRBV4-1 and TRBJ1-4; 7 bases match TRBD1. Germline V gives CDR1 MGHRA, CDR2 YSYEKL. This CDR3 comprises 16 residues. Trimming removed 1 base from V and 2 bases from J; junction bases left unmatched: 4. CDR3 in amino acids: CASSQGQGGTNEKLFF. CDR3 DNA sequence: TGCGCCAGCAGCCAAGGACAGGGCGGCACTAATGAAAAACTGTTTTTT.

V usage is TRBV6-5 and J usage is TRBJ2-7, with 8 bases lining up with TRBD1. V was clipped by 2 bases and J by 6 bases; unmatched bases: 3. Germline V lookup: CDR1 MNHEY, CDR2 SVGAGI. This CDR3 is 13 amino acids long. The CDR3 loop reads CASSYVQGGEQYF. Written as DNA, the CDR3 is TGTGCCAGCAGTTACGTACAGGGGGGCGAGCAGTACTTC.

This clone was recorded a few times. The sample holds other DNA sequences that translate to the same CDR3. This chain links TRBV18 with TRBJ1-2; 7 positions agree with TRBD1. The CDR3 covers 13 residues. From germline, CDR1 is KGHSH and CDR2 LQKENI. The V gene end was trimmed by 2 bases and the J gene end by 8 bases; junction bases not matched to a gene: 5. The CDR3 loop is CASSPETGSGYTF. CDR3 sequence (DNA): TGTGCCAGCTCACCAGAGACAGGGTCCGGCTACACCTTC.

Only one count was recorded for this clone. The V gene is TRBV27, the J gene TRBJ2-3, with 7 bases matching TRBD2. Germline CDR1 and CDR2: MNHEY and SMNVEV (reference sequence). With V trimmed by 5 bases and J by 4 bases, 3 bases remained unmatched. CDR3 length: 13 residues. The CDR3 loop is CASSGGGPDTQYF. DNA of the CDR3: TGTGCCAGCAGTGGGGGGGGACCAGATACGCAGTATTTT.

DNA of the CDR3: TGTGCCAGCAGTTTATTAGGGACAACCACCGGGGAGCTGTTTTTT. Its protein is CASSLLGTTTGELFF. The chain joins TRBV27 to TRBJ2-2; TRBD1 might be the D (6 bases). Germline assignment: CDR1 MNHEY and CDR2 SMNVEV (reference sequence). This CDR3 has 15 residues. Between the trimmed V and J ends, which lost 1 base and 4 bases, there was a span of 10 bases.

The CDR3 here is CASSLPAGVLPDEQFF. CDR3 in DNA: TGCGCCAGCAGCCTACCAGCGGGAGTCCTTCCCGATGAGCAGTTCTTC. This rearrangement joins TRBV5-1 to TRBJ2-1, with 8 bases fitting TRBD2. This CDR3 region has 16 residues. Germline CDR1 is SGHRS and CDR2 is YFSETQ. The V segment lost 4 bases and the J segment 8 bases; nucleotides outside the gene matches: 14.

The V call is TRBV7-8, the J call TRBJ2-1; no firm D call. The CDR3 is 14 amino acids. CDR1 and CDR2 from the germline V gene are SGHVS and FQNEAQ. Trimming removed 2 bases from V and 9 bases from J, with 14 bases in between. CDR3 sequence reads: CASSLTFLFIEQFF. CDR3 nucleotide sequence: TGTGCCAGCAGCTTAACGTTCCTCTTTATTGAGCAGTTCTTC.

This clone was found a few times. The chain has TRBV30 and TRBJ1-5; D perhaps matches TRBD1 (6 bases). The germline CDR1 and CDR2 sequences are GTSNPN and SVGIG (reference sequence). The CDR3 is made up of 13 amino acids. V was pared by 3 bases and J by 4 bases, with 10 bases between. Here the CDR3 reads CAWRQGLNQPQHF. The CDR3 nucleotides are TGTGCCTGGAGACAGGGCTTGAATCAGCCCCAGCATTTT.

The chain links TRBV29-1 to TRBJ2-5; 7 nucleotides line up with TRBD2. Matching the DNA end better, TRBJ2-7 makes the J call doubtful. The CDR3 length is 12 residues. CDR1 and CDR2 from the germline V gene are SQVTM and ANQGSEA. CDR3 sequence reads: CSYLSGGTEQYF. The CDR3 nucleotides read TGCAGCTATCTCTCGGGGGGAACCGAGCAGTACTTC.

This chain uses TRBV30 with TRBJ2-1; possibly TRBD2 for D (5 bases). Germline CDR1 reads GTSNPN; CDR2 reads SVGIG (reference sequence). V lost 2 bases, J lost 9 bases, and 8 bases lay in between. This CDR3 is built from 11 residues. The CDR3 sequence is CAWSRRVEQFF. The CDR3 DNA reads as TGTGCCTGGAGTAGGCGGGTTGAGCAGTTCTTC.

V is TRBV6-5 and J is TRBJ1-2; 9 bases are shared with TRBD1. V dropped 6 bases and J dropped 13; count of bases not matched to a gene: 15. Germline loops: CDR1 MNHEY, CDR2 SVGAGI. The CDR3 spans 14 residues. The CDR3: CASRHTTGTGYSTF. DNA for the CDR3: TGTGCCAGCAGGCACACGACCGGGACAGGGTACTCCACCTTC.

The chain carries TRBV2 and TRBJ2-2; 11 bases are a match to TRBD2. There are 14 residues in the CDR3. Germline CDR1 and CDR2: SNHLY and FYNNEI. The J segment lost 6 bases and the V segment lost 6 bases, leaving 3 bases of the junction unmatched. CDR3 loop: CASRGTSGAGELFF. The CDR3 region has the DNA TGTGCCAGCAGGGGGACTAGCGGCGCCGGGGAGCTGTTTTTT.

V gene TRBV21-1 combines with J gene TRBJ2-4; the table's D call, TRBD2, has no DNA check behind it. TRBV21-1 represents a pseudogene. This CDR3 has 14 amino acids. This CDR3 reads CASSKPRAKNIQYF. For the CDR3, the DNA is TGTGCCAGCAGCAAACCGAGAGCCAAAAACATTCAGTACTTC.

Comments on this clone: Other DNA sequences from this sample encode an identical CDR3 as well. This sequence joins TRBV28 and TRBJ1-4, with 10 bases aligning to TRBD1. J lost 5 bases, V lost 2 bases, and 2 bases had no gene match. The CDR3 is made up of 15 amino acids. Germline CDR1 MDHEN, CDR2 SYDVKM. CDR3 nucleotide sequence: TGTGCCAGCAGTTTACCGGGACAGGGGAATGAAAAACTGTTTTTT. This sequence encodes CASSLPGQGNEKLFF.

The sample holds one count of this clone. V is TRBV18 and J is TRBJ2-5; 9 bases match TRBD1. V lost 4 bases and J lost 1; bases outside the gene matches: 1. Germline-derived CDR1 and CDR2 are KGHSH and LQKENI. This CDR3 has 14 amino acids. The CDR3 loop reads CASSRDRVQETQYF. CDR3 DNA sequence: TGTGCCAGCTCACGGGACAGGGTCCAAGAGACCCAGTACTTC. Full variable domain (outside the CDR3, taken from reference TRBV18 and TRBJ2-5): NAGVMQNPRHLVRRRGQEARLRCSPMKGHSHVYWYRQLPEEGLKFMVYLQKENIIDESGMPKERFSAEFPKEGPSILRIQQVVRGDSAAYFCASSRDRVQETQYFGPGTRLLVL.

The chain uses TRBV28 and TRBJ2-1; TRBD2 matches at 7 bases. The CDR3 sequence is 15 residues long. With 4 bases clipped from V and 2 bases from J, the junction kept 5 bases outside the gene matches. Per the germline V gene, CDR1 is MDHEN and CDR2 is SYDVKM. The CDR3 protein is CASSSIAGPYNEQFF. CDR3 in DNA: TGTGCCAGCAGTTCCATAGCGGGTCCCTACAATGAGCAGTTCTTC.

The chain links TRBV29-1 to TRBJ1-1; 7 bases are shared with TRBD1. CDR1 SQVTM and CDR2 ANQGSEA come from the germline V gene. V lost 4 bases to trimming and J lost 8 bases; unmatched junction nucleotides: 10. CDR3 size: 13 residues. The CDR3 DNA sequence: TGCAGCGTTGTGAAGGGGGCGAGTAGGGAAGCTTTCTTT. This encodes CSVVKGASREAFF.